Given below is one TCR beta chain in context. Germline is not matched at one junction end, which may reflect a read error. Germline-derived CDR1 and CDR2 are GTSNPN and SVGIG (reference sequence). The CDR3 extends over 11 amino acids. The sample comes from a study of blood T cell repertoires in COVID-19. About the research overall: Specimens from acute and convalescent COVID-19 originated in the United States, Italy and Spain. PBMCs, B-cell-depleted T cells, or T cells were the source of the cDNA or gDNA that made up the material.

Under the authors' procedure: Estimation of nucleated cell counts relied on the amplification of reference gene primers. Sequenced by immunoSEQ multiplex PCR; TCRdb stores in-frame clones only, minus some. For V, J and clone size, that table is used; D and trimming come from the DNA. The sample lists approximately 260,000 clones, approximately 86% occurring once. The sample was peripheral blood. The TCR comes from a woman older than 75 with active or convalescent COVID-19. V and J are TRBV30 and TRBJ1-1; 8 bases line up with TRBD1. The CDR3 DNA is TGCAGCAGGGGGCTGGGCACTGAAGCTTTCTTT. Translation: CSRGLGTEAFF.